This T cell receptor beta chain was sequenced in a study of CD8 T cells in ankylosing spondylitis. TCRdb passed the 5' RACE reads through MiXCR, listing each CDR3 protein once. The sample contains roughly 30,000 distinct CDR3 sequences, roughly 29% of which appear only once. Study-wide results and limits: Typical of ankylosing spondylitis blood, it appeared, was a TCR beta motif of fewer than ten highly homologous variants. Significant enrichment of disease-linked clones was reportedly seen in matched ankylosing spondylitis synovial fluid.

This CDR3 spans 15 amino acids. Germline V gives CDR1 WNHNN, CDR2 SYGVQD (reference sequence). The V end lost 3 bases, the J end lost 3 bases, and 15 bases lay between the germline ends. About this clonotype: Its antigen is not known.

The chain combines TRBV10-1 with TRBJ2-7; D tentatively fits TRBD1 or TRBD2 (5 bases each). The sample consisted of synovial fluid, either unsorted or a sorted T cell fraction (not recorded which). The receptor was derived from a male donor with ankylosing spondylitis. CDR3 bases: TGCGCCAGCAGTGAAGGACACGGCGACTACTACGAGCAGTACGTC. Translation: CASSEGHGDYYEQYV.